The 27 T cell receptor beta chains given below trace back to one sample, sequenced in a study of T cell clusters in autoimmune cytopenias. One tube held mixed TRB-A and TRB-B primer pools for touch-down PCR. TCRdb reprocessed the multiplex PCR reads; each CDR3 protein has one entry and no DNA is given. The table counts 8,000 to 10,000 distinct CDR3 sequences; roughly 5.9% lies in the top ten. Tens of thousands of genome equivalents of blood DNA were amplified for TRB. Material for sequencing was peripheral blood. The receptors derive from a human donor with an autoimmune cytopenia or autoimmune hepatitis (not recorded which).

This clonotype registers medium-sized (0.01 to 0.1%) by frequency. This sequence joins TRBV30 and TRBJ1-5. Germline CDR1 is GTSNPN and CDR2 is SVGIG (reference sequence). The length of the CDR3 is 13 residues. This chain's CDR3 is CAWSLSNNQPQHF.

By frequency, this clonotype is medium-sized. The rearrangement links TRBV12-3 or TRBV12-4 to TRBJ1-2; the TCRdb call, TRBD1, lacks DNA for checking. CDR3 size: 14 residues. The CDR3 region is CASSLGQESYGYTF.

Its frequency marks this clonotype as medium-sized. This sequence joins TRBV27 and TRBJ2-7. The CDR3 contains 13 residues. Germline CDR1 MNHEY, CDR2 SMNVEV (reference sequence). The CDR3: CASSLGRAYEQYF.

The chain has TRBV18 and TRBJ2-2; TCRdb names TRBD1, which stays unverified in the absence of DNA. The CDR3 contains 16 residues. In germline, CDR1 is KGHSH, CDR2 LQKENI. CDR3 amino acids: CASSPLRGLNTGELFF.

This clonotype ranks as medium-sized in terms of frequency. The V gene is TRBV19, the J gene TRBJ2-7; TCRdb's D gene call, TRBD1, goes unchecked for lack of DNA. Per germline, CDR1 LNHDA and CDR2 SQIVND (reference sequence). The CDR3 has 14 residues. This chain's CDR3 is CASSRPGIHYEQYF. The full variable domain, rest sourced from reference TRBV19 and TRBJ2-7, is DGGITQSPKYLFRKEGQNVTLSCEQNLNHDAMYWYRQDPGQGLRLIYYSQIVNDFQKGDIAEGYSVSREKKESFPLTVTSAQKNPTAFYLCASSRPGIHYEQYFGPGTRLTVT.

CDR3 in amino acids: CASSLVGDSYNEQFF. V and J are TRBV5-1 and TRBJ2-1. Germline loops: CDR1 SGHRS, CDR2 YFSETQ. The CDR3 covers 15 residues.

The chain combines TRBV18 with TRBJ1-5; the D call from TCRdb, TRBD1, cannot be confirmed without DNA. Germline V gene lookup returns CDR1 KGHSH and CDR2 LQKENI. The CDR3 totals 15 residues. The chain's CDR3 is CASSPPGRTPGPQHF. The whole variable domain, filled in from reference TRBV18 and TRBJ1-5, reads NAGVMQNPRHLVRRRGQEARLRCSPMKGHSHVYWYRQLPEEGLKFMVYLQKENIIDESGMPKERFSAEFPKEGPSILRIQQVVRGDSAAYFCASSPPGRTPGPQHFGDGTRLSIL.

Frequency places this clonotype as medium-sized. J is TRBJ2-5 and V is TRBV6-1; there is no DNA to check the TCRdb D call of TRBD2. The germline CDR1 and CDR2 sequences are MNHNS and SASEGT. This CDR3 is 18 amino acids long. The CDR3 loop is CASSERLAGVGGQETQYF.

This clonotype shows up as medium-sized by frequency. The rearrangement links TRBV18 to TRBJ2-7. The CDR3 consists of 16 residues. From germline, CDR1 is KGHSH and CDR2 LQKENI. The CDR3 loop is CASSPPGAGGPYEQYF.

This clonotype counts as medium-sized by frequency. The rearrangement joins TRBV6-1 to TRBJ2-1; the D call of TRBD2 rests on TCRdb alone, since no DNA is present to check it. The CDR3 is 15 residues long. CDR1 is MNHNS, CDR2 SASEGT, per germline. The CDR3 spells CASTLSGSTYNEQFF.

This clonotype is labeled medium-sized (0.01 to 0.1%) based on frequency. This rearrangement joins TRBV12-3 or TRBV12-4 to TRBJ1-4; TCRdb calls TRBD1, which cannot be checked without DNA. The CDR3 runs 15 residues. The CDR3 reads CASSIRQGKSEKLFF.

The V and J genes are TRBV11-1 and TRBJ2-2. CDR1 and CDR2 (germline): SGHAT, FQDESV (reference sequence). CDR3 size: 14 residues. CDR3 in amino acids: CASTKNTNTGELFF.

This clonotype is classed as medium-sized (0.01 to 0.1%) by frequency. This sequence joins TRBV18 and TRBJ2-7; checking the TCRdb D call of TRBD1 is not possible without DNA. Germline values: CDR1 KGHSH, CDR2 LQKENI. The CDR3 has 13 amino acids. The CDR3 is CASSRGTEAALHF.

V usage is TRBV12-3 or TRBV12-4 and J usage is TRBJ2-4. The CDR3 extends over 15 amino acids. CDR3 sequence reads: CASSLWGSVQNIQYF.

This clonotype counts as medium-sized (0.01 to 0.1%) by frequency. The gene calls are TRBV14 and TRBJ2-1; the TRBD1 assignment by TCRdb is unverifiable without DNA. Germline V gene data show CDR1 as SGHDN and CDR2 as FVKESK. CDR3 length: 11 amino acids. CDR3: CASSQGPEQFF.

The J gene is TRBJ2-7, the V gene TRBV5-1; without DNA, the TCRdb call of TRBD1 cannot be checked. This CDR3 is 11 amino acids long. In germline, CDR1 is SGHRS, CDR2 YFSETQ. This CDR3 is CASSSSDTQYF.

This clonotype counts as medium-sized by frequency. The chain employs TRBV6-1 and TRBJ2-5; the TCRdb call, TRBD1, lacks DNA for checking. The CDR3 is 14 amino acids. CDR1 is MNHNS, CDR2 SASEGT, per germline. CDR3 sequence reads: CASSSGTGGETQYF.

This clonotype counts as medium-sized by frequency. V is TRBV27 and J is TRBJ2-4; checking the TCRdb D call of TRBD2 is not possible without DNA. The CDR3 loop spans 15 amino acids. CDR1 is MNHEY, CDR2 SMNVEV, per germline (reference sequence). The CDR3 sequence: CASRSSGRIQNIQYF.

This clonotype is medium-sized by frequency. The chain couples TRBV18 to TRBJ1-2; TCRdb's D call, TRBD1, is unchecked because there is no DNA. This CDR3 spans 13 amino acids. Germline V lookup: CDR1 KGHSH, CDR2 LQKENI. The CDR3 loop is CASSRLGADGYTF.

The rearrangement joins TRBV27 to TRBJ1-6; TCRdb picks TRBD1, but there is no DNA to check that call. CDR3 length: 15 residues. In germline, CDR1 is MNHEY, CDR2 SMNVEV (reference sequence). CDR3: CASSSNAGTALPLHF.

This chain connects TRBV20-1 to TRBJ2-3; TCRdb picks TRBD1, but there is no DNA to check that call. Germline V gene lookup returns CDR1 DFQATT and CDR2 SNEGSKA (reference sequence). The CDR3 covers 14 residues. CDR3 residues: CSASRQGAVNTQYF.

CDR3 protein: CASSLLTSGAIQETQYF. The chain uses TRBV7-9 and TRBJ2-5; the D gene TCRdb calls, TRBD2, cannot be checked with no DNA. The CDR3 consists of 17 residues. The germline V gene has CDR1 SEHNR and CDR2 FQNEAQ (reference sequence). Combining the CDR3 with reference TRBV7-9 and TRBJ2-5 gives the whole variable domain DTGVSQNPRHKITKRGQNVTFRCDPISEHNRLYWYRQTLGQGPEFLTYFQNEAQLEKSRLLSDRFSAERPKGSFSTLEIQRTEQGDSAMYLCASSLLTSGAIQETQYFGPGTRLLVL.

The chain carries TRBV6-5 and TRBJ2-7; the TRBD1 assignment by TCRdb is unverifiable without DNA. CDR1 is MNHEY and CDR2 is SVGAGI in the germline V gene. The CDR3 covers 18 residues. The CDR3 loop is CASKHIPPGTGLSYEQYF.

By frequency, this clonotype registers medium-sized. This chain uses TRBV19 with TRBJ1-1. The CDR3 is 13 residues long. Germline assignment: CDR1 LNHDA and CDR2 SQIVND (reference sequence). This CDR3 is CASSMKGDTEAFF.

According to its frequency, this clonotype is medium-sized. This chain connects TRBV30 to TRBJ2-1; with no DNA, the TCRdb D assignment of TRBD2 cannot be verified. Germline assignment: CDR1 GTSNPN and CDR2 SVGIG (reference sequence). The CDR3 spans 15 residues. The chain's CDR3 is CAWSSTSGSYNEQFF.

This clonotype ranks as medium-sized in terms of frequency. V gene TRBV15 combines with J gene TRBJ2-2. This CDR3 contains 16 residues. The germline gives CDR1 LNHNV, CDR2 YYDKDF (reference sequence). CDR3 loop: CATSREISPNTGELFF.

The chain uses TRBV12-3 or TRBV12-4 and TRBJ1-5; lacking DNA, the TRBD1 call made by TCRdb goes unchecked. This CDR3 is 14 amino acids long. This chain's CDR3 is CASRGEEGSQPQHF.